This T cell receptor (beta chain) was sequenced during a study of monozygotic twins with inflammatory bowel disease. Whole-study results and caveats: IBD patients showed reduced TCRbeta diversity (inverse Simpson) versus healthy co-twins.

This CDR3 comprises 16 residues. The authors used about 3,500 ng of total RNA per TCR library. For each CDR3 protein, TCRdb gives one entry from its re-call of the 5' RACE reads, without DNA. The repertoire table contains about 380,000 distinct CDR3 sequences. Concerning this clonotype itself: The antigen is unknown.

Sequenced: blood. This chain joins TRBV12-3 or TRBV12-4 and TRBJ2-7; TCRdb indicates TRBD1, and absent DNA this call remains unverified. The sequence was collected from a human donor with ulcerative colitis or Crohn's disease, or a healthy co-twin of an affected twin (not recorded which). CDR3 protein: CASSLAGGADSYEQYF.